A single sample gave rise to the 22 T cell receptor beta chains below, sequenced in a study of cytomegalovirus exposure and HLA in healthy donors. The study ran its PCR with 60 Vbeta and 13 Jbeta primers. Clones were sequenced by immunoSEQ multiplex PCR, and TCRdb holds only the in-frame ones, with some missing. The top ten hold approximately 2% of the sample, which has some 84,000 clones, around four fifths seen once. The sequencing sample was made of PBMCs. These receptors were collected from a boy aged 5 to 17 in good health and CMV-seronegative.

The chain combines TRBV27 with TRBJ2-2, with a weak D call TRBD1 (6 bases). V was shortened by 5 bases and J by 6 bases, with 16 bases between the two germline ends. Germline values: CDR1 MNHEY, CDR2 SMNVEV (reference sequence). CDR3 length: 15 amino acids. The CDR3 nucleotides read TGTGCCAGCAGTCAAACATGGGGGCCAGCCGGGGAGCTGTTTTTT. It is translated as CASSQTWGPAGELFF.

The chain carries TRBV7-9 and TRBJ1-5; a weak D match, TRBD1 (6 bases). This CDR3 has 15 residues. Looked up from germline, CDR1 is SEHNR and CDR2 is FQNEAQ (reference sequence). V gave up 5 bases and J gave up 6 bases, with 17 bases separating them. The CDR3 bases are TGTGCCAGCAGCCCTGAGGGGGGGACGGTTCAGCCCCAGCATTTT. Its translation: CASSPEGGTVQPQHF.

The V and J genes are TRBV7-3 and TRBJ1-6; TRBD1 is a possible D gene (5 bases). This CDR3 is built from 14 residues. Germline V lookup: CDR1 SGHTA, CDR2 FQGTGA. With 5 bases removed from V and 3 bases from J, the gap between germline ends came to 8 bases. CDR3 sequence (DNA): TGTGCCAGCAGCCCGGGGGGCTATAATTCACCCCTCCACTTT. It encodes CASSPGGYNSPLHF.

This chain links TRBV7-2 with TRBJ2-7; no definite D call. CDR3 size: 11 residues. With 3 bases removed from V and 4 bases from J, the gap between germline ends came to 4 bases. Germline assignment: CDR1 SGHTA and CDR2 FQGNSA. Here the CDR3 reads CASSFLYEQYF. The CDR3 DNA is TGTGCCAGCAGCTTCTTATACGAGCAGTACTTC. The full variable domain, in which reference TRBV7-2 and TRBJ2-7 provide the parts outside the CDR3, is GAGVSQSPSNKVTEKGKDVELRCDPISGHTALYWYRQSLGQGLEFLIYFQGNSAPDKSGLPSDRFSAERTGGSVSTLTIQRTQQEDSAVYLCASSFLYEQYFGPGTRLTVT.

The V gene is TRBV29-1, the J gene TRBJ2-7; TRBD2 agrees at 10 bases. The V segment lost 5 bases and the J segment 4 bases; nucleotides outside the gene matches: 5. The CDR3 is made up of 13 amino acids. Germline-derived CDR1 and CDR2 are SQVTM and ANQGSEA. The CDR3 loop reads CSVQLAGMYEQYF. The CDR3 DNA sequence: TGCAGCGTTCAACTAGCGGGAATGTACGAGCAGTACTTC.

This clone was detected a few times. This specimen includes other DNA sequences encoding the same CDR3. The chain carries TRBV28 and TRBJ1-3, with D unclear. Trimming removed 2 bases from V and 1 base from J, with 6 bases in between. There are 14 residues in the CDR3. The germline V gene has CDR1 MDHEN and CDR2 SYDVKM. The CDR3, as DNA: TGTGCCAGCAGTTTACGGGGATCTGGAAACACCATATATTTT. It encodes CASSLRGSGNTIYF.

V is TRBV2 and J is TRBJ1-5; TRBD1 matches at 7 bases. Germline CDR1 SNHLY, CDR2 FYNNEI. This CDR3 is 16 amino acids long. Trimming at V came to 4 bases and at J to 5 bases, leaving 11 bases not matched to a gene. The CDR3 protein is CASSARWGTADQPQHF. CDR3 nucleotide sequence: TGTGCCAGCAGTGCCCGGTGGGGGACAGCAGATCAGCCCCAGCATTTT. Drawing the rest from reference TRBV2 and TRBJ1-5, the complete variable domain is EPEVTQTPSHQVTQMGQEVILRCVPISNHLYFYWYRQILGQKVEFLVSFYNNEISEKSEIFDDQFSVERPDGSNFTLKIRSTKLEDSAMYFCASSARWGTADQPQHFGDGTRLSIL.

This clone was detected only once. The CDR3, as DNA: TGCAGCGTCCAAGGTTGGACAGGGGGCGATGGCTACACCTTC. Protein product: CSVQGWTGGDGYTF. The gene calls are TRBV29-1 and TRBJ1-2; 11 nucleotides agree with TRBD1. The germline CDR1 and CDR2 sequences are SQVTM and ANQGSEA. The CDR3 consists of 14 residues. V was clipped by 6 bases and J by 6 bases; unmatched bases: 9. Variable domain in full (rest from reference TRBV29-1 and TRBJ1-2): SAVISQKPSRDICQRGTSLTIQCQVDSQVTMMFWYRQQPGQSLTLIATANQGSEATYESGFVIDKFPISRPNLTFSTLTVSNMSPEDSSIYLCSVQGWTGGDGYTFGSGTRLTVV.

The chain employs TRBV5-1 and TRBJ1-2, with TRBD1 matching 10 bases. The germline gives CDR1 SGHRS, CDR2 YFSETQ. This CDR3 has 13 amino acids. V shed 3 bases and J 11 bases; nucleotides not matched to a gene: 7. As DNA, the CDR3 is TGCGCCAGCAGCTCCGGGACAGGGGCCCTATACACCTTC. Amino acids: CASSSGTGALYTF.

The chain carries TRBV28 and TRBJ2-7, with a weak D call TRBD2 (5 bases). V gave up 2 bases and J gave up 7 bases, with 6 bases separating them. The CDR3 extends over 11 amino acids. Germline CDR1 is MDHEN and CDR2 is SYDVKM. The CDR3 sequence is CASSLREEQYF. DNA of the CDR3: TGTGCCAGCAGTTTACGGGAAGAGCAGTACTTC.

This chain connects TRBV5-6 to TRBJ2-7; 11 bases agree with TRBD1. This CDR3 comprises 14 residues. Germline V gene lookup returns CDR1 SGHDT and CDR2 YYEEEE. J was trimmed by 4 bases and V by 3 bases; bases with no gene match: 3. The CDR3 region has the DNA TGTGCCAGCAGCTGGGGACAGGGGGTGTACGAGCAGTACTTC. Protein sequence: CASSWGQGVYEQYF.

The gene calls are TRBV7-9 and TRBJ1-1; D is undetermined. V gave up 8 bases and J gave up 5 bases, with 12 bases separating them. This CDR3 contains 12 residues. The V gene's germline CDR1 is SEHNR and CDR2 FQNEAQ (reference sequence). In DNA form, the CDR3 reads TGTGCCAGCCGGGAGGAAGAGACTGAAGCTTTCTTT. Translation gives CASREEETEAFF.

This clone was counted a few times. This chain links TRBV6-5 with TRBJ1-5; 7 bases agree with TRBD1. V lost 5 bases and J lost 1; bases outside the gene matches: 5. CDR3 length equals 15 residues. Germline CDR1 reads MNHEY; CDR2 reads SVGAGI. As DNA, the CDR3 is TGTGCCAGCAGTCCCAGGGGGACCAGCAATCAGCCCCAGCATTTT. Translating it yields CASSPRGTSNQPQHF.

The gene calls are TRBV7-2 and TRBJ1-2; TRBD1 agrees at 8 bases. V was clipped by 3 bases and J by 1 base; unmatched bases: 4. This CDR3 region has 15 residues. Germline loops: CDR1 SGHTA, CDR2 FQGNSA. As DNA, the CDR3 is TGTGCCAGCAGCTTCTCCGGACAGGGTAACTATGGCTACACCTTC. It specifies CASSFSGQGNYGYTF.

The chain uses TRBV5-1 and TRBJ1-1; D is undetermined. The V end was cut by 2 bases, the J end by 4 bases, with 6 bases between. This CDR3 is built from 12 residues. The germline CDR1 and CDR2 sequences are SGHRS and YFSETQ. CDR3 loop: CASSFPSTEAFF. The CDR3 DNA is TGCGCCAGCAGCTTCCCCAGCACTGAAGCTTTCTTT. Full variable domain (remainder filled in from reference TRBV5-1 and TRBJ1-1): KAGVTQTPRYLIKTRGQQVTLSCSPISGHRSVSWYQQTPGQGLQFLFEYFSETQRNKGNFPGRFSGRQFSNSRSEMNVSTLELGDSALYLCASSFPSTEAFFGQGTRLTVV.

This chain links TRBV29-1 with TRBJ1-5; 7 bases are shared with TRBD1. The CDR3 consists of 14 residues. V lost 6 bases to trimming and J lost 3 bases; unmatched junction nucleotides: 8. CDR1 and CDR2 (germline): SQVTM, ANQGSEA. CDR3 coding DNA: TGCAGCGTAAGACAGGGACTCGACAATCAGCCCCAGCATTTT. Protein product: CSVRQGLDNQPQHF.

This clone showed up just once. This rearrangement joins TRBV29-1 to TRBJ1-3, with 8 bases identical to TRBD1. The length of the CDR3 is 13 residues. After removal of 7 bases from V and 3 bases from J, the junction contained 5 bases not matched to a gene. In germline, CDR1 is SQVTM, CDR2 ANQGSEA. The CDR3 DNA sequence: TGCAGCGGTGGACAGGGCGATGGAAACACCATATATTTT. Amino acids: CSGGQGDGNTIYF.

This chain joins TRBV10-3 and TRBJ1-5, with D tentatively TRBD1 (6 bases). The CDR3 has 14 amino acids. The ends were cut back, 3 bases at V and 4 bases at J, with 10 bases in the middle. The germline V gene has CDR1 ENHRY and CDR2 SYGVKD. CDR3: CAISDTGQNQPQHF. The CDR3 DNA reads TGTGCCATCAGTGATACGGGACAAAATCAGCCCCAGCATTTT.

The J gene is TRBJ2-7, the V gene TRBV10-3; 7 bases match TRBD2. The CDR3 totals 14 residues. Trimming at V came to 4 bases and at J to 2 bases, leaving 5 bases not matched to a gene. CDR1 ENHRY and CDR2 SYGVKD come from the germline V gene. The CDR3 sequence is CAISGGGSTYEQYF. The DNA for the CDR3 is TGTGCCATCAGTGGGGGGGGTAGCACCTACGAGCAGTACTTC.

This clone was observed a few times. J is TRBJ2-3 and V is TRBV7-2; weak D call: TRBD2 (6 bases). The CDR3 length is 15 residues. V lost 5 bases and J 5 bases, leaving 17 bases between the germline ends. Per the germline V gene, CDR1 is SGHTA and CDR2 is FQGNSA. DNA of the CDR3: TGTGCCAGCAGCCCGGTAGCGGCTCGGGGAGATACGCAGTATTTT. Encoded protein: CASSPVAARGDTQYF.

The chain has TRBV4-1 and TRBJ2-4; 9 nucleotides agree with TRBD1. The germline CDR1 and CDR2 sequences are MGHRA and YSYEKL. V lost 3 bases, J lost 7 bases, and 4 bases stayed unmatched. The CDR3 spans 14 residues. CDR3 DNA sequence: TGCGCCAGCAGCCACCCAGGACAGGGGAACATTCAGTACTTC. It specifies CASSHPGQGNIQYF.

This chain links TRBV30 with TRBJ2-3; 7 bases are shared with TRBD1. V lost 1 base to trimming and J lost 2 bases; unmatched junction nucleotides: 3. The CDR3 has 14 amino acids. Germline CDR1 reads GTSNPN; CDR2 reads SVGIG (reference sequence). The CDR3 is CAWSGDRVTDTQYF. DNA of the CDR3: TGTGCCTGGAGTGGAGACAGGGTCACAGATACGCAGTATTTT.